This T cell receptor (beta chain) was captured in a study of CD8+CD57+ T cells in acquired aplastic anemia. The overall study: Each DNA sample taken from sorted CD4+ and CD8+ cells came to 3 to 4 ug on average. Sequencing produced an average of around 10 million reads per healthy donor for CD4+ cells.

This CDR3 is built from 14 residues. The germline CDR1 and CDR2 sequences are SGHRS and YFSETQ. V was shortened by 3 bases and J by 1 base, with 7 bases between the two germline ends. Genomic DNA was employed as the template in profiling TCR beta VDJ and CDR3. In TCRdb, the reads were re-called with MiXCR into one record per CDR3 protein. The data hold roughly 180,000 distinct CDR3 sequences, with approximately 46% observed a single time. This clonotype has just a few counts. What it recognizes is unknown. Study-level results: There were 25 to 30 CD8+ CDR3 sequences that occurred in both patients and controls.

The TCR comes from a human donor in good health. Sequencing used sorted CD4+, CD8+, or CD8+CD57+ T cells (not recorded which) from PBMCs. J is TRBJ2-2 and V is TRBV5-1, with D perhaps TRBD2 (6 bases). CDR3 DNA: TGCGCCAGCAGCTGGGGGGTGAACACCGGGGAGCTGTTTTTT. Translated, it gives CASSWGVNTGELFF. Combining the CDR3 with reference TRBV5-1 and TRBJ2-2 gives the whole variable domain KAGVTQTPRYLIKTRGQQVTLSCSPISGHRSVSWYQQTPGQGLQFLFEYFSETQRNKGNFPGRFSGRQFSNSRSEMNVSTLELGDSALYLCASSWGVNTGELFFGEGSRLTVL.